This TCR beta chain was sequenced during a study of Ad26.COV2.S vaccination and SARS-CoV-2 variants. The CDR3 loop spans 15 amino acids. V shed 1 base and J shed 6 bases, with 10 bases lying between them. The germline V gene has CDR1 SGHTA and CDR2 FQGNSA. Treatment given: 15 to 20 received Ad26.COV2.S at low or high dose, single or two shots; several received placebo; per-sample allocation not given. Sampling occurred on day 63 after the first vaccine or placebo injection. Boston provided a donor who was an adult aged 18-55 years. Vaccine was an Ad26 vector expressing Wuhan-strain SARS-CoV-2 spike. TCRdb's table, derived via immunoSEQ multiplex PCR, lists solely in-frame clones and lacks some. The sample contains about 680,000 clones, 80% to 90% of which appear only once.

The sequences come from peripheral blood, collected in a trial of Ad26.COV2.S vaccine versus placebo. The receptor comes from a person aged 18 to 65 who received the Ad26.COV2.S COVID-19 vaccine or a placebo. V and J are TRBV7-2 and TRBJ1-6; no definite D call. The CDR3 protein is CASSLVGRLNSPLHF. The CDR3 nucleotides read TGTGCCAGCAGCTTAGTCGGCAGACTTAATTCACCCCTCCACTTT.